These 8 T cell receptor beta chains share one sample of origin, sequenced in a study of tumor and adjacent non-tumor tissue in lung cancer. TCRbeta libraries were built with three rounds of nested PCR, modified from ARM-PCR. TCRdb independently ran MiXCR on the multiplex PCR reads; one entry per CDR3 protein. The sample holds about 120,000 distinct CDR3 sequences, approximately 84% seen once. The template was RNA from unsorted bulk tissue. The sample consisted of lung tumor tissue. These receptors all come from a man between 70 and 80 years old with non-small cell lung cancer.

In regard to this clonotype: This may stem from a read error, because a much larger clone lies one nucleotide away. V and J are TRBV29-1 and TRBJ2-7; 10 nucleotides match TRBD2. CDR3 size: 14 residues. The germline CDR1 and CDR2 sequences are SQVTM and ANQGSEA. CDR3 sequence reads: CSVEMASGGYKQYF. Here the CDR3 DNA reads TGCAGCGTTGAAATGGCTAGCGGGGGCTACAAGCAGTACTTC.

V and J are TRBV11-2 and TRBJ2-5, with D tentatively TRBD2 (5 bases). V dropped 5 bases and J dropped 11 bases, with 24 bases sitting between them. The CDR3 has 15 amino acids. Per the germline V gene, CDR1 is SGHAT and CDR2 is FQNNGV. The CDR3 sequence: CASSISPGASQEQYF. CDR3 coding DNA: TGTGCCAGCAGCATTAGCCCCGGCGCTAGCCAGGAGCAGTACTTC.

This chain connects TRBV29-1 to TRBJ1-1, with 7 bases fitting TRBD1. The CDR3 contains 14 residues. V trimming: 6 bases; J trimming: 6 bases; junction bases outside the gene matches: 13. The V gene's germline CDR1 is SQVTM and CDR2 ANQGSEA. CDR3 bases: TGCAGCGTCTTCGGACAGGATACTAAAGCTGAAGCTTTCTTT. Translating it yields CSVFGQDTKAEAFF.

The V gene is TRBV6-6, the J gene TRBJ2-3; 10 bases are a match to TRBD1. This CDR3 is 17 amino acids long. V shed 2 bases, J shed 2 bases, and the junction held 7 bases outside the gene matches. Germline V gene sequence: CDR1 MNHNY, CDR2 SVGAGI (reference sequence). The CDR3 DNA reads as TGTGCCAGCAGTTACGATCAAGACAGGGGGCCCACAGATACGCAGTATTTT. This encodes CASSYDQDRGPTDTQYF.

The chain uses TRBV28 and TRBJ2-4, with unresolved D. Trimming removed 4 bases from V and 7 bases from J, with 17 bases in between. The CDR3 runs to 15 residues. Germline CDR1 and CDR2: MDHEN and SYDVKM. CDR3 sequence: CASSSYPLVNNIQYF. In DNA form, the CDR3 reads TGTGCCAGCAGTTCCTACCCTCTAGTCAATAACATTCAGTACTTC.

Note on this clonotype: The junction departs from germline at one end; a sequencing error may be responsible. This chain links TRBV29-1 with TRBJ2-2, with 10 bases lining up with TRBD1. Germline V CDR1 and CDR2: SQVTM, ANQGSEA. The length of the CDR3 is 14 residues. For the CDR3, the DNA is TGCATCGTTGGACAGGGGGTAAACACCGGGGAGCTGTTTTTT. This gives the protein CIVGQGVNTGELFF.

This clonotype was seen a single time. One junction end disagrees with the germline gene, perhaps due to a read error. V usage is TRBV6-2 or TRBV6-3 and J usage is TRBJ2-7, with 11 bases fitting TRBD2. Germline values: CDR1 MNHEY, CDR2 SVGEGT. This CDR3 is built from 13 residues. The CDR3 loop reads CTSRCSGRDEQYF. DNA of the CDR3: TGTACCAGTCGGTGTAGCGGGAGGGACGAGCAGTACTTC.

For this clonotype: Lacking the conserved final phenylalanine or tryptophan, this CDR3 likely reflects a read error. This chain links TRBV6-6 with TRBJ1-5, with D maybe TRBD1 (5 bases). Germline CDR1 reads MNHNY; CDR2 reads SVGAGI (reference sequence). This CDR3 comprises 18 residues. The ends were cut back, 1 base at V and 0 bases at J, with 16 bases in the middle. In DNA, the CDR3 is TGTGCCAGCAGTTACTTAGTGTGGGGACCGAATAGCAATCAGCCCCAGCATATT. Translation gives CASSYLVWGPNSNQPQHI.